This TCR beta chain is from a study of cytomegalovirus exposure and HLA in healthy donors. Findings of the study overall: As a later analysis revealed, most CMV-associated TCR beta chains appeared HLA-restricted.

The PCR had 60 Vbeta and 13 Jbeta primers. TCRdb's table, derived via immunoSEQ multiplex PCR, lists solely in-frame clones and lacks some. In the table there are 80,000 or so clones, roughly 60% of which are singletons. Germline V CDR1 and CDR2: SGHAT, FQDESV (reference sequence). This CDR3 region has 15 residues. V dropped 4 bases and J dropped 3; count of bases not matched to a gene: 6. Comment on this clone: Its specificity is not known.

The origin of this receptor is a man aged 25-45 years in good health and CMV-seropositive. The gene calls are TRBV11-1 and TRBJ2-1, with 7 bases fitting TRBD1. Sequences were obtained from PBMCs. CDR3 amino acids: CASSSRGQIYNEQFF. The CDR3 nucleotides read TGTGCCAGCAGCTCGAGGGGGCAAATCTACAATGAGCAGTTCTTC.